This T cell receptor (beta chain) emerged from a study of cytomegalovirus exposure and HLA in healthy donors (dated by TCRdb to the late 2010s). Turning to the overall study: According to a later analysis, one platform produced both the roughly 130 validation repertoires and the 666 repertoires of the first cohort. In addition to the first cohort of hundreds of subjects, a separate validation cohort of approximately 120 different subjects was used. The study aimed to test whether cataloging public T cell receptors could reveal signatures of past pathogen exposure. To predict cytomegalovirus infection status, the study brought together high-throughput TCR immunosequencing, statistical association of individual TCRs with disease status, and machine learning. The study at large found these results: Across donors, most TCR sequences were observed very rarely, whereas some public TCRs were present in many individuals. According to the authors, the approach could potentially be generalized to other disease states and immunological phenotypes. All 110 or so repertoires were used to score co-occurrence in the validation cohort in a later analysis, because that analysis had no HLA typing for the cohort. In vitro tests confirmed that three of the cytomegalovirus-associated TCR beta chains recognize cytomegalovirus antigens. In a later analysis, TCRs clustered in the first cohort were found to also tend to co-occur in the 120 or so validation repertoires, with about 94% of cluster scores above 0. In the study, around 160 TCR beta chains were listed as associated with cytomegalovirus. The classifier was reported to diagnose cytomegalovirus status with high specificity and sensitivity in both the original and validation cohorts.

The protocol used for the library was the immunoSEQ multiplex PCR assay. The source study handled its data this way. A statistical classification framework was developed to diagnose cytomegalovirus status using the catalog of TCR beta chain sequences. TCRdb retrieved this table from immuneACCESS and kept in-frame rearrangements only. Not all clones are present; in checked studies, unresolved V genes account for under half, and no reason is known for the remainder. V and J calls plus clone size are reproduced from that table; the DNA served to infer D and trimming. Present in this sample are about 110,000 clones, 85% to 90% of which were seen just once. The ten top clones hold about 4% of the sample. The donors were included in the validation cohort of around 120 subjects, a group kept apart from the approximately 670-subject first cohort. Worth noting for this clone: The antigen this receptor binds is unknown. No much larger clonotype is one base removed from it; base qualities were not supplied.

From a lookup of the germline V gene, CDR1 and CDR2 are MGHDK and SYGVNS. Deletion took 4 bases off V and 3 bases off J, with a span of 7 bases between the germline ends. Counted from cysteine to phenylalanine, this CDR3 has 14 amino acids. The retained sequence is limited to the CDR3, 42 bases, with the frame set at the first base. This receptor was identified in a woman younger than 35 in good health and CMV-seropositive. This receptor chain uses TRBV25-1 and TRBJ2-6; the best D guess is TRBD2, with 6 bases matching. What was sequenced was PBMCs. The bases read TGTGCCAGCAGTGGGGGAGGTGGGGCCAACGTCCTGACTTTC. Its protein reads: CASSGGGGANVLTF.